A selection of T cell receptor beta chains follows, all from one sample in a study of beta chain features in type 1 diabetes. Measured with immunoSEQ multiplex PCR; TCRdb has only the in-frame clones, and not every one. The data hold about 340,000 clones, with roughly 14% observed a single time. Material for sequencing was naive CD4+ T cells from blood. These receptors all stem from a woman aged 18-29 years with type 1 diabetes. Both conserved end residues are part of each CDR3.

CDR3aa: CASAGLTQYF; v_gene: TRBV7-9; len: 10
CDR3aa: CAISDDSGRNEQFF; v_gene: TRBV10-3; len: 14
CDR3aa: CASSSQDRGTYEQYF; v_gene: TRBV11-2; len: 15
CDR3aa: CASSGQGLQPQHF; v_gene: TRBV18; len: 13
CDR3aa: CASSQDTRTIIYPVGDEQFF; v_gene: TRBV4-3; len: 20
CDR3aa: CASSLARVDGYTF; v_gene: TRBV5-6; len: 13
CDR3aa: CASSFREGPDTQYF; v_gene: TRBV7-2; len: 14
CDR3aa: CASSVEAVRGDTQYF; v_gene: TRBV9; len: 15
CDR3aa: CASSLTRENYGYTF; v_gene: TRBV5-4; len: 14
CDR3aa: CASSEQAGGFYEQYF; v_gene: TRBV5-1; len: 15
CDR3aa: CASSTPGQRAGELFF; v_gene: TRBV9; len: 15
CDR3aa: CASLGTGSNEQFF; v_gene: TRBV12-5; len: 13
CDR3aa: CASSGKQGIGNQPQHF; v_gene: TRBV6-1; len: 16
CDR3aa: CASKASGAYEQYF; v_gene: TRBV6-5; len: 13
CDR3aa: CASSLTPNYGYTF; v_gene: TRBV5-1; len: 13
CDR3aa: CASSRGTDYGYTF; v_gene: TRBV7-9; len: 13
CDR3aa: CASSDISTDTQYF; v_gene: TRBV10-2; len: 13
CDR3aa: CASSSGDRVYEQYF; v_gene: TRBV27; len: 14